What follows are 30 T cell receptor beta chains derived from one specimen sequenced in a study of response to subunit inactivated influenza vaccine. A single record per CDR3 protein comes from TCRdb applying MiXCR to the RT-PCR reads. The sample contains approximately 500,000 distinct CDR3 sequences, 10% to 15% of which appear only once. The material sequenced was PBMCs from blood, taken roughly 48 days after vaccination. All receptors derive from a man aged 50-60 years who received an inactivated influenza vaccine.

This clonotype was observed at least ten times. The rearrangement joins TRBV20-1 to TRBJ2-5; unclear D gene. Trimming removed 1 base at V and 2 bases at J, with 11 bases between. The CDR3 spans 14 residues. CDR1 DFQATT and CDR2 SNEGSKA come from the germline V gene (reference sequence). The CDR3 nucleotides read TGCAGTGCTAGAGCGGACCTTCTTCAAGAGACCCAGTACTTC. This gives the protein CSARADLLQETQYF.

This clonotype has ten or more counts. The CDR3 DNA is TGTGCCAGCAGCGTCGGGACCCTCGGCGAGACCCAGTACTTC. This codes for CASSVGTLGETQYF. This sequence joins TRBV9 and TRBJ2-5; D is perhaps TRBD1 or TRBD2 (5 bases each). Germline CDR1 reads SGDLS; CDR2 reads YYNGEE. Trimming removed 2 bases at V and 5 bases at J, with 13 bases between. CDR3 length: 14 residues.

This clonotype was recorded many times. The chain has TRBV10-3 and TRBJ2-7; D is undetermined. V gave up 0 bases and J gave up 0 bases, with 9 bases separating them. The germline CDR1 and CDR2 sequences are ENHRY and SYGVKD. This CDR3 spans 15 amino acids. CDR3 residues: CAISESRLDSYEQYF. The CDR3 bases are TGTGCCATCAGTGAGTCAAGATTGGACTCCTACGAGCAGTACTTC.

This clonotype appeared a few times. V is TRBV6-1 and J is TRBJ2-1; 8 nucleotides align to TRBD2. CDR1 and CDR2 from the germline V gene are MNHNS and SASEGT. Trimming cost V 8 bases and J 9 bases; bases outside gene matches: 12. This CDR3 spans 14 amino acids. The CDR3 DNA sequence: TGTGCCAGCTCCCTTCCCGGGAGGGGGAGTGAGCAGTTCTTC. Translating gives CASSLPGRGSEQFF.

This clonotype has only a few counts. CDR3: CSASAGVNGEQFF. In DNA form, the CDR3 reads TGCAGTGCCTCAGCGGGAGTGAACGGTGAGCAGTTCTTC. The chain joins TRBV20-1 to TRBJ2-1; 8 bases line up with TRBD2. Germline trimming cut 6 bases from V and 9 bases from J; bases unmatched to any gene: 10. Germline assignment: CDR1 DFQATT and CDR2 SNEGSKA (reference sequence). CDR3 length: 13 residues.

The chain combines TRBV4-2 with TRBJ2-3, with unresolved D. The CDR3 is 14 amino acids. Germline CDR1 is LGHNA and CDR2 is YNFKEQ. The germline V and J ends were trimmed by 1 base and 2 bases, with 7 bases remaining between them. Here the CDR3 reads CASSQVHTTDTQYF. CDR3 DNA sequence: TGTGCCAGCAGCCAAGTTCACACCACAGATACGCAGTATTTT.

In DNA form, the CDR3 reads TGTGCCAGCAGCTTGACTACTAGCGGGAGATGGAGCAATGAGCAGTTCTTC. Its translation is CASSLTTSGRWSNEQFF. The J gene is TRBJ2-1, the V gene TRBV7-8; TRBD2 aligns across 11 bases. Germline values: CDR1 SGHVS, CDR2 FQNEAQ. V lost 3 bases and J lost 6; bases outside the gene matches: 10. The CDR3 has 17 residues.

This clonotype has at least ten counts. The chain joins TRBV6-2 or TRBV6-3 to TRBJ2-1; 9 bases map to TRBD1. The V gene end was trimmed by 9 bases and the J gene end by 3 bases; junction bases not matched to a gene: 0. The germline CDR1 and CDR2 sequences are MNHEY and SVGEGT. The CDR3 covers 12 residues. CDR3 in DNA: TGTGCCAGGGACAGGGGCTACAATGAGCAGTTCTTC. Its translation: CARDRGYNEQFF.

The CDR3 protein is CASSAVRGTEAFF. The CDR3 DNA is TGCGCCAGCAGCGCGGTTCGGGGGACTGAAGCTTTCTTT. The chain recombines TRBV5-1 with TRBJ1-1; D may be TRBD1 (5 bases). The germline V and J ends were trimmed by 4 bases and 5 bases, with 12 bases remaining between them. CDR1 and CDR2 from the germline V gene are SGHRS and YFSETQ. This CDR3 has 13 residues.

The rearrangement links TRBV7-2 to TRBJ1-2; 7 nucleotides match TRBD1. The V gene's germline CDR1 is SGHTA and CDR2 FQGNSA. V was clipped by 5 bases and J by 4 bases; unmatched bases: 4. The CDR3 runs 13 residues. CDR3 coding DNA: TGTGCCAGCAGCGCGGGACAGCGCTATGGCTACACCTTC. Protein sequence: CASSAGQRYGYTF.

V gene TRBV5-1 combines with J gene TRBJ2-5; perhaps D is TRBD1 or TRBD2 (5 bases each). Germline V gives CDR1 SGHRS, CDR2 YFSETQ. V was pared by 4 bases and J by 4 bases, with 14 bases between. This CDR3 has 14 amino acids. The CDR3 DNA reads as TGCGCCAGCAGCCTCGGACATCGGGGAGAGACCCAGTACTTC. Translation gives CASSLGHRGETQYF.

The chain couples TRBV24-1 to TRBJ2-1; possibly TRBD2 for D (6 bases). The CDR3 is 17 amino acids. Germline V lookup: CDR1 KGHDR, CDR2 SFDVKD. V was pared by 1 base and J by 0 bases, with 12 bases between. CDR3: CATSDFLGGNSYNEQFF. The CDR3 DNA follows: TGTGCCACCAGTGATTTCTTGGGGGGAAACTCCTACAATGAGCAGTTCTTC.

This clonotype was seen at least ten times. The chain recombines TRBV27 with TRBJ1-5; D is unresolved. The germline CDR1 and CDR2 sequences are MNHEY and SMNVEV (reference sequence). The CDR3 length is 17 residues. Trimming removed 6 bases at V and 7 bases at J, with 25 bases between. The CDR3 DNA sequence: TGTGCCAGCAGCCAAAACCGCATCTTGCGGGTAGACCAGCCCCAGCATTTT. Residues: CASSQNRILRVDQPQHF.

This clonotype was detected a few times. This sequence joins TRBV20-1 and TRBJ2-5; D tentatively fits TRBD1 or TRBD2 (6 bases each). The CDR3 covers 14 residues. Looked up from germline, CDR1 is DFQATT and CDR2 is SNEGSKA (reference sequence). Trimming took off 5 bases at V and 5 bases at J, with 18 bases between the two ends. This chain's CDR3 is CSARRAGRGETQYF. The DNA for the CDR3 is TGCAGTGCTCGGAGAGCGGGCAGGGGCGAGACCCAGTACTTC.

The V call is TRBV6-5, the J call TRBJ2-5; 10 bases agree with TRBD2. The ends lost 0 bases at V and 4 bases at J; junction bases unmatched: 11. This CDR3 has 18 residues. Germline-derived CDR1 and CDR2 are MNHEY and SVGAGI. CDR3 sequence reads: CASSYSLAGVREGETQYF. The CDR3 bases are TGTGCCAGCAGTTACTCTCTAGCGGGAGTTCGGGAGGGAGAGACCCAGTACTTC.

This clonotype was observed at least ten times. The V gene is TRBV4-1, the J gene TRBJ2-7; D is possibly TRBD2 (5 bases). The CDR3 has 15 residues. Germline assignment: CDR1 MGHRA and CDR2 YSYEKL. The V end lost 0 bases, the J end lost 2 bases, and 11 bases lay between the germline ends. In DNA form, the CDR3 reads TGCGCCAGCAGCCAAGAGCCGGGATCTACCTACGAGCAGTACTTC. This encodes CASSQEPGSTYEQYF.

This clonotype was counted many times. The chain uses TRBV12-3 or TRBV12-4 and TRBJ2-2; weak D call: TRBD1 (5 bases). The CDR3 is 14 amino acids. Trimming shortened V by 6 bases and J by 5 bases, and 13 bases separated the two germline ends. The DNA for the CDR3 is TGTGCCAGCAGCTTGTTGGCAGGGACCGGGGAGCTGTTTTTT. This sequence encodes CASSLLAGTGELFF.

The chain employs TRBV24-1 and TRBJ2-2; TRBD2 matches 8 bases. The germline CDR1 and CDR2 sequences are KGHDR and SFDVKD. This CDR3 spans 17 amino acids. V lost 4 bases, J lost 7 bases, and 13 bases stayed unmatched. The CDR3, as DNA: TGTGCCACCAGTGAATCTCCGGGACTAGTTAAGGACGGGGAGCTGTTTTTT. It yields the protein CATSESPGLVKDGELFF.

The chain combines TRBV4-2 with TRBJ1-3; TRBD1 is a possible D gene (5 bases). The V gene lost 0 bases and the J gene lost 2 bases, with 14 bases spanning the gap. The CDR3 covers 17 residues. Germline V gene data show CDR1 as LGHNA and CDR2 as YNFKEQ. CDR3 sequence (DNA): TGTGCCAGCAGCCAAGATGCTAGGGGTTGGACTGGAAACACCATATATTTT. Translated, it gives CASSQDARGWTGNTIYF.

The chain couples TRBV15 to TRBJ2-7; D not resolved. The CDR3 totals 12 residues. V lost 1 base, J lost 6 bases, and 7 bases lay in between. CDR1 is LNHNV, CDR2 YYDKDF, per germline (reference sequence). The CDR3 protein is CATSRVGFEQYF. The CDR3 DNA reads as TGTGCCACCAGCAGAGTAGGATTCGAGCAGTACTTC.

The chain joins TRBV6-1 to TRBJ2-7; 9 positions match TRBD1. The germline CDR1 and CDR2 sequences are MNHNS and SASEGT. V shed 6 bases, J shed 4 bases, and the junction held 10 bases outside the gene matches. CDR3 length: 15 amino acids. This CDR3 is CASRGGTGLWYEQYF. The DNA of the CDR3 is TGTGCCAGCAGGGGCGGGACAGGGTTGTGGTACGAGCAGTACTTC.

This clonotype was detected only a few times. The chain joins TRBV20-1 to TRBJ2-1; 11 positions agree with TRBD2. This CDR3 region has 17 residues. V lost 0 bases to trimming and J lost 5 bases; unmatched junction nucleotides: 9. Germline assignment: CDR1 DFQATT and CDR2 SNEGSKA (reference sequence). CDR3: CSARDQLGTSGHNEQFF. CDR3 sequence (DNA): TGCAGTGCTAGAGACCAACTTGGGACTAGCGGACACAATGAGCAGTTCTTC.

This clonotype was picked up a small number of times. The chain combines TRBV18 with TRBJ2-1; tentative D call: TRBD2 (5 bases). There are 16 residues in the CDR3. V lost 5 bases to trimming and J lost 0 bases, with 14 bases between them. Germline V gene sequence: CDR1 KGHSH, CDR2 LQKENI. CDR3 loop: CASSAVRGPSYNEQFF. The CDR3 DNA reads TGTGCCAGCTCAGCGGTTCGCGGGCCCTCCTACAATGAGCAGTTCTTC.

This clonotype came up a few times. This chain uses TRBV6-5 with TRBJ1-2; 7 nucleotides line up with TRBD1. Per germline, CDR1 MNHEY and CDR2 SVGAGI. Trimming took 2 bases from V and 2 from J; bases not matched to a gene: 2. The CDR3 has 14 amino acids. The CDR3 nucleotides read TGTGCCAGCAGTTACGCGACAGGGAACTATGGCTACACCTTC. This codes for CASSYATGNYGYTF.

The chain joins TRBV5-6 to TRBJ2-7, with D perhaps matching TRBD2 (6 bases). CDR1 is SGHDT and CDR2 is YYEEEE in the germline V gene. The CDR3 runs to 13 residues. V gave up 4 bases and J gave up 5 bases, with 13 bases separating them. CDR3 in amino acids: CASSPGGGNEQYF. In DNA, the CDR3 is TGTGCCAGCAGCCCTGGTGGAGGGAACGAGCAGTACTTC.

This clonotype came up a few times. The rearrangement uses TRBV11-2 and TRBJ2-7; 9 bases match TRBD2. Germline CDR1 and CDR2: SGHAT and FQNNGV. The trim removed 4 bases at V and 2 bases at J, leaving 12 bases unmatched. This CDR3 has 17 residues. The DNA for the CDR3 is TGTGCCAGCAGCTCACCTGACTTGAGCGGGGGGCCCTACGAGCAGTACTTC. Its protein is CASSSPDLSGGPYEQYF.

This clonotype was seen more than once but under ten times. The V gene is TRBV11-2, the J gene TRBJ2-1; 12 nucleotides match TRBD2. The ends lost 1 base at V and 3 bases at J; junction bases unmatched: 10. The CDR3 totals 19 residues. Germline CDR1 reads SGHAT; CDR2 reads FQNNGV. In DNA form, the CDR3 reads TGTGCCAGCAGCTTAGTTGGTAAGACTAGCGGGGGCAACTACAATGAGCAGTTCTTC. The encoded protein is CASSLVGKTSGGNYNEQFF.

The chain is built from TRBV20-1 and TRBJ2-1; TRBD2 aligns across 7 bases. In germline, CDR1 is DFQATT, CDR2 SNEGSKA (reference sequence). The CDR3 has 15 residues. Trimming at V came to 3 bases and at J to 1 base, leaving 6 bases not matched to a gene. The CDR3 protein is CSASVSSGSYNEQFF. In DNA form, the CDR3 reads TGCAGTGCTAGTGTGTCTAGCGGTTCCTACAATGAGCAGTTCTTC.

This clonotype has at least ten counts. The chain is built from TRBV29-1 and TRBJ2-3, with 7 bases matching TRBD2. The CDR3 extends over 17 amino acids. Germline values: CDR1 SQVTM, CDR2 ANQGSEA. J gave up 2 bases and V 3 bases, and 14 bases lay outside the gene matches. This chain's CDR3 is CSVDAGLGALTTDTQYF. The DNA for the CDR3 is TGCAGCGTTGATGCTGGACTAGGAGCCCTTACCACAGATACGCAGTATTTT.

The chain is built from TRBV7-9 and TRBJ2-5; D remains ambiguous. Germline CDR1 is SEHNR and CDR2 is FQNEAQ (reference sequence). This CDR3 is 14 amino acids long. Trimming left V 2 bases short and J 2 bases short, with 9 bases between. CDR3 coding DNA: TGTGCCAGCAGCTTACGGCCAGGTCAAGAGACCCAGTACTTC. Amino acid sequence: CASSLRPGQETQYF.